This T cell receptor beta chain was sequenced for a study of Graves' ophthalmopathy and Graves' hyperthyroidism. For donors with ophthalmopathy, the disease showed moderate-to-severe activity, reached CAS ≥3 and NOSPECS ≥4, and had lasted under 3 months. Orbital computed tomography and thyroid ultrasound, along with TRAb, serum thyroxine and clinical symptoms, underpinned diagnosis. This CDR3 contains 15 residues. The V segment lost 3 bases and the J segment 12 bases; nucleotides outside the gene matches: 9. Germline V gene sequence: CDR1 MNHEY, CDR2 SMNVEV (reference sequence). Whole-study results and caveats: Blood also held most thyroid clonotypes expanded above 0.001 frequency.

This clonotype was detected only a few times. Its antigen remains unidentified. Amplification from RNA transcripts yielded the TCR beta CDR3 regions. After a first-round RT-PCR with HTBI primers, a second-round multiplex PCR was run. TCRdb fed the multiplex PCR reads into MiXCR, producing one record per CDR3 protein. The sample has fewer than 70,000 distinct CDR3 sequences; under 55% are singletons. This chain connects TRBV27 to TRBJ2-1, with 12 bases that match TRBD2. This receptor was obtained from an adult woman with Graves' ophthalmopathy. Sequenced input: peripheral blood. The CDR3 sequence is CASSFGSSGRGGQFF. The CDR3 DNA reads TGTGCCAGCAGTTTCGGGTCTAGCGGGAGGGGGGGGCAGTTCTTC.